Listed here are 19 T cell receptor beta chains from one sample, sequenced in a study of T cell responses to AZD1222 COVID-19 vaccine. Sequenced by immunoSEQ multiplex PCR; TCRdb stores in-frame clones only, minus some. The sample shows under 95,000 clones, approximately 90% of them seen only once. The specimen comprised peripheral blood, sampled on day 0 of AZD1222 vaccination. The receptors stem from an adult in good health.

About this clone itself: This specimen includes other DNA sequences encoding the same CDR3. The rearrangement links TRBV12-5 to TRBJ2-3; no clear D gene. V was clipped by 2 bases and J by 0 bases, with 6 bases between them. Germline loops: CDR1 LGHNT, CDR2 FRNRAP. The CDR3 has 14 residues. CDR3 in amino acids: CASGLSGSTDTQYF. CDR3 in DNA: TGTGCTAGTGGTTTGTCGGGTAGCACAGATACGCAGTATTTT.

Regarding this clone: One end of the junction fails to match germline, which may point to a read error. The CDR3 nucleotides read TGTGCCAGCAACCAAGGACAGGGGGGCTTTGCAACTAATGAAAAACTGTTTTTT. Residues: CASNQGQGGFATNEKLFF. The rearrangement links TRBV4-2 to TRBJ1-4; 10 positions agree with TRBD1. CDR1 LGHNA and CDR2 YNFKEQ come from the germline V gene. The CDR3 length is 18 residues.

This sequence joins TRBV11-2 and TRBJ2-5; the match to TRBD2 covers 10 bases. The CDR3 runs to 14 residues. Germline CDR1 and CDR2: SGHAT and FQNNGV. With V trimmed by 2 bases and J by 5 bases, 2 bases remained unmatched. CDR3 sequence: CASSLSGGDETQYF. The CDR3 DNA sequence: TGTGCCAGCAGCTTAAGCGGGGGGGATGAGACCCAGTACTTC.

This chain uses TRBV2 with TRBJ2-2; 11 nucleotides align to TRBD2. CDR1 and CDR2 from the germline V gene are SNHLY and FYNNEI. The length of the CDR3 is 16 residues. The V gene end was trimmed by 6 bases and the J gene end by 2 bases; junction bases not matched to a gene: 5. As DNA, the CDR3 is TGTGCCAGCAGGAGGGGGACTAGCGGAAACACCGGGGAGCTGTTTTTT. Amino acid sequence: CASRRGTSGNTGELFF.

The chain is built from TRBV6-5 and TRBJ2-5; D is ambiguous. This CDR3 comprises 14 residues. The V gene lost 0 bases and the J gene lost 2 bases, with 7 bases spanning the gap. Per the germline V gene, CDR1 is MNHEY and CDR2 is SVGAGI. The CDR3, as DNA: TGTGCCAGCAGTTACTCTCACAGACAAGAGACCCAGTACTTC. It translates to CASSYSHRQETQYF.

In DNA form, the CDR3 reads TGTGCCAGCAGCTTAACCTGGCAGGGAACGAATGGCTACACCTTC. It codes for CASSLTWQGTNGYTF. V and J are TRBV7-2 and TRBJ1-2; D possibly corresponds to TRBD1 (5 bases). This CDR3 has 15 amino acids. CDR1 SGHTA and CDR2 FQGNSA come from the germline V gene. V gave up 2 bases and J gave up 6 bases, with 16 bases separating them.

This clone was observed a handful of times. The chain couples TRBV5-1 to TRBJ2-2, with 8 positions matching TRBD1. The germline CDR1 and CDR2 sequences are SGHRS and YFSETQ. V lost 1 base to trimming and J lost 3 bases; unmatched junction nucleotides: 2. This CDR3 is 15 amino acids long. For the CDR3, the DNA is TGCGCCAGCAGCTTGTCGACAGGGGACACCGGGGAGCTGTTTTTT. Translating gives CASSLSTGDTGELFF.

This chain uses TRBV15 with TRBJ1-3; D call uncertain. Germline CDR1 reads LNHNV; CDR2 reads YYDKDF (reference sequence). Deletions cut 1 base from V and 2 bases from J, with 21 bases between. The CDR3 is 19 residues long. The CDR3 protein is CATSRGRETLVFAGNTIYF. As DNA, the CDR3 is TGTGCCACCAGCAGAGGGAGGGAAACCCTGGTATTCGCTGGAAACACCATATATTTT. The full variable domain, completed using reference TRBV15 and TRBJ1-3, is DAMVIQNPRYQVTQFGKPVTLSCSQTLNHNVMYWYQQKSSQAPKLLFHYYDKDFNNEADTPDNFQSRRPNTSFCFLDIRSPGLGDTAMYLCATSRGRETLVFAGNTIYFGEGSWLTVV.

The rearrangement links TRBV3-1 (or the pseudogene TRBV3-2) to TRBJ2-3; D possibly corresponds to TRBD2 (7 bases). V was cut by 4 bases and J by 5 bases, with 10 bases left in between. The CDR3 has 13 amino acids. The V gene's germline CDR1 is LGHDT and CDR2 YNNKEL (reference sequence). The DNA for the CDR3 is TGTGCCAGCAGCCGGGGGGGGCAAGATACGCAGTATTTT. It is translated as CASSRGGQDTQYF.

The chain employs TRBV15 and TRBJ2-7; TRBD2 aligns across 7 bases. Germline V lookup: CDR1 LNHNV, CDR2 YYDKDF (reference sequence). The V gene end was trimmed by 1 base and the J gene end by 3 bases; junction bases not matched to a gene: 3. The CDR3 runs 14 residues. The CDR3 DNA reads as TGTGCCACCAGCAGAGGGGAGGGGATCTACGAGCAGTACTTC. This sequence encodes CATSRGEGIYEQYF. Full variable domain (missing parts from reference TRBV15 and TRBJ2-7): DAMVIQNPRYQVTQFGKPVTLSCSQTLNHNVMYWYQQKSSQAPKLLFHYYDKDFNNEADTPDNFQSRRPNTSFCFLDIRSPGLGDTAMYLCATSRGEGIYEQYFGPGTRLTVT.

Only a few counts were recorded for this clone. The chain carries TRBV2 and TRBJ1-5, with 7 positions matching TRBD1. The V segment lost 4 bases and the J segment 5 bases; nucleotides outside the gene matches: 2. The CDR3 totals 13 residues. Germline V gene lookup returns CDR1 SNHLY and CDR2 FYNNEI. CDR3 sequence reads: CASSGGQYQPQHF. As DNA, the CDR3 is TGTGCCAGCAGTGGGGGACAGTATCAGCCCCAGCATTTT. Variable domain in full (rest from reference TRBV2 and TRBJ1-5): EPEVTQTPSHQVTQMGQEVILRCVPISNHLYFYWYRQILGQKVEFLVSFYNNEISEKSEIFDDQFSVERPDGSNFTLKIRSTKLEDSAMYFCASSGGQYQPQHFGDGTRLSIL.

V usage is TRBV5-1 and J usage is TRBJ2-7; D uncertain. Trimming stripped 0 bases from V and 2 bases from J, with 9 bases between. The CDR3 loop spans 14 amino acids. Germline CDR1 and CDR2: SGHRS and YFSETQ. CDR3 sequence: CASSLGGETYEQYF. CDR3 in DNA: TGCGCCAGCAGCTTGGGTGGTGAAACCTACGAGCAGTACTTC.

V and J are TRBV19 and TRBJ1-3; 8 bases map to TRBD1. The length of the CDR3 is 13 residues. The trim removed 6 bases at V and 7 bases at J, leaving 5 bases unmatched. Germline CDR1 and CDR2: LNHDA and SQIVND (reference sequence). The DNA of the CDR3 is TGTGCCAGTAGCGACAGGGGTCGGAACACCATATATTTT. Translation gives CASSDRGRNTIYF.

The chain employs TRBV13 and TRBJ2-7, with TRBD1 matching over 7 bases. Losses at the gene ends were 6 bases for V and 0 bases for J; bases not matched to a gene: 8. This CDR3 comprises 15 residues. The germline gives CDR1 PRHDT, CDR2 FYEKMQ (reference sequence). This CDR3 is CASRSEGASSYEQYF. The CDR3 DNA follows: TGTGCCAGCAGGTCCGAGGGGGCCAGCTCCTACGAGCAGTACTTC.

The rearrangement links TRBV6-2 or TRBV6-3 to TRBJ2-2; TRBD1 matches 9 bases. Trimming at V came to 4 bases and at J to 0 bases, leaving 3 bases not matched to a gene. The germline V gene encodes CDR1 MNHEY and CDR2 SVGEGT. This CDR3 spans 16 amino acids. CDR3 coding DNA: TGTGCCAGCAGTTCAGGACAGGGGTCGAACACCGGGGAGCTGTTTTTT. It translates to CASSSGQGSNTGELFF.

The chain uses TRBV14 and TRBJ2-1; no clear D. Germline values: CDR1 SGHDN, CDR2 FVKESK. Trimming took 4 bases from V and 5 from J, leaving 15 bases between them. This CDR3 spans 15 amino acids. As DNA, the CDR3 is TGTGCCAGCAGCCCCAAAAGGACCCCCAACAATGAGCAGTTCTTC. This sequence encodes CASSPKRTPNNEQFF.

The gene calls are TRBV11-2 and TRBJ1-2; tentative D call: TRBD1 (5 bases). The germline V and J ends were trimmed by 1 base and 6 bases, with 9 bases remaining between them. The CDR3 consists of 13 residues. Germline values: CDR1 SGHAT, CDR2 FQNNGV. The CDR3, as DNA: TGTGCCAGCAGCTTAGTAGAGGGACATGGCTACACCTTC. Encoded protein: CASSLVEGHGYTF. The full variable domain, its missing parts supplied by reference TRBV11-2 and TRBJ1-2, is EAGVAQSPRYKIIEKRQSVAFWCNPISGHATLYWYQQILGQGPKLLIQFQNNGVVDDSQLPKDRFSAERLKGVDSTLKIQPAKLEDSAVYLCASSLVEGHGYTFGSGTRLTVV.

The chain combines TRBV28 with TRBJ2-5; 10 bases are a match to TRBD2. The CDR3 is made up of 15 amino acids. Germline V gene data show CDR1 as MDHEN and CDR2 as SYDVKM. The J segment lost 5 bases and the V segment lost 6 bases, leaving 9 bases of the junction unmatched. DNA for the CDR3: TGTGCCAGCAGATACGGAGCGGGGGGGCGGGAGACCCAGTACTTC. Its translation: CASRYGAGGRETQYF.

V gene TRBV7-9 combines with J gene TRBJ1-2, with D possibly being TRBD1 (5 bases). The germline V gene has CDR1 SEHNR and CDR2 FQNEAQ (reference sequence). The V end lost 5 bases, the J end lost 7 bases, and 17 bases lay between the germline ends. This CDR3 spans 14 amino acids. The CDR3 DNA is TGTGCCAGCAGCACTACGGACCTGGGGGGTGGCTACACCTTC. Its protein product is CASSTTDLGGGYTF.